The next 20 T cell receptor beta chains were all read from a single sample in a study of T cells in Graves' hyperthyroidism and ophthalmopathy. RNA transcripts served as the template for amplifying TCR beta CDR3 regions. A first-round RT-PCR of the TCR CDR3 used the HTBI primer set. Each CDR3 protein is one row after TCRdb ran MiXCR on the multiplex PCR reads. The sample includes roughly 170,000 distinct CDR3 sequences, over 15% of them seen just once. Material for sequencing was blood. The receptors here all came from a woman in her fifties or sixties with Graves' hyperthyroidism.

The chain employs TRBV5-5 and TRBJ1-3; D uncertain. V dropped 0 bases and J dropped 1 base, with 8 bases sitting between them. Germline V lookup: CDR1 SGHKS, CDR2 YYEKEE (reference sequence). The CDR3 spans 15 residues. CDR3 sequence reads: CASSLVSGSGNTIYF. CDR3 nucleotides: TGTGCCAGCAGCTTGGTTTCAGGTTCTGGAAACACCATATATTTT.

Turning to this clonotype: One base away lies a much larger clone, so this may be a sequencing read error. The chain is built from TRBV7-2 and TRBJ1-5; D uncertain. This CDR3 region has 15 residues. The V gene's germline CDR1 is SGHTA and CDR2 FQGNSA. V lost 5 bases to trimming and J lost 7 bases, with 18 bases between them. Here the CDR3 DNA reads TGTGCCAGCAGCCTAAGGGTGACGTTCACCCAGCCCCAGCATTTT. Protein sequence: CASSLRVTFTQPQHF.

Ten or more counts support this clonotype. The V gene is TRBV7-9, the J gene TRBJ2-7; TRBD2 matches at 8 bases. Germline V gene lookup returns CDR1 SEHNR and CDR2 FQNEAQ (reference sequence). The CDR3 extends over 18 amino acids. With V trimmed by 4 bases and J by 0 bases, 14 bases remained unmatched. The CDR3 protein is CASSSSRALAGRSYEQYF. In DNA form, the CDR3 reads TGTGCCAGCAGCTCATCTCGGGCCCTAGCGGGCCGCTCCTACGAGCAGTACTTC.

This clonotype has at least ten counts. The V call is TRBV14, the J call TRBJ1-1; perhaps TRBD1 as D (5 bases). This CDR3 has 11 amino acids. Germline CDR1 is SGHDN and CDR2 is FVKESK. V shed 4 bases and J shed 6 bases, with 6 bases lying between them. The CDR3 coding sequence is TGTGCCAGCAGCCTAGGGGCTGAAGCTTTCTTT. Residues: CASSLGAEAFF.

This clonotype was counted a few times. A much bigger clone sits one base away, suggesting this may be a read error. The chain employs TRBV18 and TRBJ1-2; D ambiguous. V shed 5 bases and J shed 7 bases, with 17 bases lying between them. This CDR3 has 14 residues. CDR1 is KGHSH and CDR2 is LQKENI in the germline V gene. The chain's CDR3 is CASSSPGRTVGYTF. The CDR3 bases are TGTGCCAGCTCATCCCCGGGCAGGACCGTTGGCTACACCTTC. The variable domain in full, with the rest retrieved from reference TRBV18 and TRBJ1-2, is NAGVMQNPRHLVRRRGQEARLRCSPMKGHSHVYWYRQLPEEGLKFMVYLQKENIIDESGMPKERFSAEFPKEGPSILRIQQVVRGDSAAYFCASSSPGRTVGYTFGSGTRLTVV.

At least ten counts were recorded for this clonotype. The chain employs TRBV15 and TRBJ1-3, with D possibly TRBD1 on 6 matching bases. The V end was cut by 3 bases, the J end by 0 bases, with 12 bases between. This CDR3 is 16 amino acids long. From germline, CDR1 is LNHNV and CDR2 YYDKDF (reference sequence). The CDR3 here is CATSRDSLYSGNTIYF. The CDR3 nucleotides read TGTGCCACCAGCAGGGACAGCCTTTACTCTGGAAACACCATATATTTT.

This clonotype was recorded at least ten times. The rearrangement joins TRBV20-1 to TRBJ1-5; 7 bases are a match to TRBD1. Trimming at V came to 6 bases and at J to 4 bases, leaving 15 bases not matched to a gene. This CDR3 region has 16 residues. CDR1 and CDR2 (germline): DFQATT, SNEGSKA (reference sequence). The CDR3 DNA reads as TGCAGTGCAGAAGGGACAGCCAAGGGTTTTAATCAGCCCCAGCATTTT. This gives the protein CSAEGTAKGFNQPQHF.

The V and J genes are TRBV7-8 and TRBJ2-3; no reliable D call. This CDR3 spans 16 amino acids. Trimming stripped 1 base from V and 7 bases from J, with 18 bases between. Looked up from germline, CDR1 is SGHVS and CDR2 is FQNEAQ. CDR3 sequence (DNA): TGTGCCAGCAGCTTAGATTCAGGCCCCGCGTCGTATACGCAGTATTTT. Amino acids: CASSLDSGPASYTQYF.

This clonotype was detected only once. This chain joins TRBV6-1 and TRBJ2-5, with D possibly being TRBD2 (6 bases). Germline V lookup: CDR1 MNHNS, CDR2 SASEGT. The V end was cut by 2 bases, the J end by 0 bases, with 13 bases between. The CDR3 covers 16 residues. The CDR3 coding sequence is TGTGCCAGCAGTGAAAGGCCTAGCGCTAACCAAGAGACCCAGTACTTC. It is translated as CASSERPSANQETQYF.

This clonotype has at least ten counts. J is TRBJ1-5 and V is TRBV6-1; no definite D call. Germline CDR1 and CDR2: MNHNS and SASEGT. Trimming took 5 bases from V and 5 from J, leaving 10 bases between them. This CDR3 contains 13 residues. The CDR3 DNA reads TGTGCCAGCAGTTATGGGGAAGATCAGCCCCAGCATTTT. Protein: CASSYGEDQPQHF.

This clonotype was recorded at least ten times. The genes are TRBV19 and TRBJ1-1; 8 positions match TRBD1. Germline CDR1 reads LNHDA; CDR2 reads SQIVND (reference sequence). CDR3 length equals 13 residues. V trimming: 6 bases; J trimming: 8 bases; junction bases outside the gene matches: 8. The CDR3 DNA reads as TGTGCCAGTAGGGCGACAGGGGAAGGGGAAGCTTTCTTT. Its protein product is CASRATGEGEAFF.

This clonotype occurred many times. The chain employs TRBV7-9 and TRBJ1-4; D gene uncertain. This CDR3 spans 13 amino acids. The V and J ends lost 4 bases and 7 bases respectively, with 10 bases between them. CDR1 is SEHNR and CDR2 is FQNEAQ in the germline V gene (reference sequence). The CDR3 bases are TGTGCCAGCAGCTCAGTAGGAGTTGAAAAACTGTTTTTT. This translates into CASSSVGVEKLFF. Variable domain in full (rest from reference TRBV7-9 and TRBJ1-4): DTGVSQNPRHKITKRGQNVTFRCDPISEHNRLYWYRQTLGQGPEFLTYFQNEAQLEKSRLLSDRFSAERPKGSFSTLEIQRTEQGDSAMYLCASSSVGVEKLFFGSGTQLSVL.

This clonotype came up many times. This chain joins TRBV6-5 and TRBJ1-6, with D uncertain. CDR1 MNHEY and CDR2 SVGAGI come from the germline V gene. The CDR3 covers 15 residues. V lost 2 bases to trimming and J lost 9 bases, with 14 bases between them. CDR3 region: CASSYRHQRGSPLHF. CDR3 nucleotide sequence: TGTGCCAGCAGTTACCGGCATCAAAGAGGTTCACCCCTCCACTTT.

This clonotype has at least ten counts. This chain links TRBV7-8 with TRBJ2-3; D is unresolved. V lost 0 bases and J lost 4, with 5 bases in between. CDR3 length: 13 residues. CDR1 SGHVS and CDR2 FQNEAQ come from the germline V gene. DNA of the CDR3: TGTGCCAGCAGCTTAGCGGGCGCAGATACGCAGTATTTT. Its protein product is CASSLAGADTQYF.

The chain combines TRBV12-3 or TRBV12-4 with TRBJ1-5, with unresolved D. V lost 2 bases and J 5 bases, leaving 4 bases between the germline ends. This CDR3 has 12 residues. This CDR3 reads CASSLLDQPQHF. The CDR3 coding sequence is TGTGCCAGCAGTTTACTGGATCAGCCCCAGCATTTT.

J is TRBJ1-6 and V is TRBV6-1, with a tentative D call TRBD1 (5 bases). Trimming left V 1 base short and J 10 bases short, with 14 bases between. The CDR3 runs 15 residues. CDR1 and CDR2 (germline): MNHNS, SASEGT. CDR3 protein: CASSEVDRTISPLHF. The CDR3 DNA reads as TGTGCCAGCAGTGAAGTCGACAGAACTATCTCACCCCTCCACTTT.

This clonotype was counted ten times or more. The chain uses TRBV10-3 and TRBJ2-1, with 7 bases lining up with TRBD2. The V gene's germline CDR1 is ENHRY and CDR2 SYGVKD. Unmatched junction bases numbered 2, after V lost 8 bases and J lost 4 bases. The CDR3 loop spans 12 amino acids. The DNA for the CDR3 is TGTGCCATCGGGGGGGGTTACAATGAGCAGTTCTTC. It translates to CAIGGGYNEQFF.

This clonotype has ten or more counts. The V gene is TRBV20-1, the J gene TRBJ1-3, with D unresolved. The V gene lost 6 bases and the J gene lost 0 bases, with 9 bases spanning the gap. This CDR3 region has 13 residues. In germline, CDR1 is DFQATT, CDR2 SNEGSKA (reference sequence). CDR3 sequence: CSAARYSGNTIYF. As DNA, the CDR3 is TGCAGTGCAGCCCGATACTCTGGAAACACCATATATTTT.

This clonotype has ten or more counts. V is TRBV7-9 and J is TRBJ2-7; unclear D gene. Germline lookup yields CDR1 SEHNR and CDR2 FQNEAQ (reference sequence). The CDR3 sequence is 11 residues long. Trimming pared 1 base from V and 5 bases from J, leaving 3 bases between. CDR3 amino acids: CASSLVNEQYF. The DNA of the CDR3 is TGTGCCAGCAGCTTAGTAAACGAGCAGTACTTC.

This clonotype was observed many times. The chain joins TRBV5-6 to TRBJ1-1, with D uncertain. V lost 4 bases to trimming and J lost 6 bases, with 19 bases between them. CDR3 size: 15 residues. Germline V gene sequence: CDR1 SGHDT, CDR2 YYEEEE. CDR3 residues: CASSPWTVSHPEAFF. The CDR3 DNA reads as TGTGCCAGCAGCCCTTGGACGGTATCTCACCCTGAAGCTTTCTTT.